This TCR beta chain was identified during a study of vaccination effects on CD4 cells after COVID-19. The method was immunoSEQ multiplex PCR; TCRdb's version includes in-frame clones alone and lacks a portion of them. The data contain 67,000 or so clones, about 86% of them seen just once; the ten biggest clones take up approximately 1.2%. From germline, CDR1 is MNHEY and CDR2 SMNVEV (reference sequence). There are 16 residues in the CDR3. The V gene end was trimmed by 6 bases and the J gene end by 6 bases; junction bases not matched to a gene: 13. Worth noting for this clone: Its antigen is as yet unknown.

Whole-study results and caveats: Clones that were induced by infection or by vaccine showed marked contraction late after vaccination.

Using viral peptide pools, the ViraFEST assay grew out antigen-specific CD4+ T cells prior to sequencing. Isolation of CD4+ T cells took place after about 10 days of culture. Vaccination of participants consisted of two doses of either the BNT162b2 or mRNA-1273 vaccine. Every well housed roughly 2.1 million PBMC, which grew in culture alongside about 11 IU/ml IL-2 and around 9.8 ug/ml peptides. The receptor was derived from a human donor who received a COVID-19 vaccine. This chain links TRBV27 with TRBJ2-1, with TRBD1 identical over 8 bases. Source: CD4+ T cells from PBMCs cultured with HCoV-229E spike peptides, taken after COVID-19 vaccination. The CDR3 nucleotides read TGTGCCAGCAGACCCCTATTTGGACAGGGTATCAATGAGCAGTTCTTC. It encodes CASRPLFGQGINEQFF.